The next 9 T cell receptor beta chains were all read from a single sample in a study of control samples from healthy donors and cancer patients. The table came from immunoSEQ multiplex PCR; TCRdb's copy has only in-frame clones and leaves some out. The sample comprises some 20,000 clones, around 83% of which are singletons, and more than 25% rests with the top ten. The sample comprised PBMCs. These receptors were obtained from a man aged 80 or over with head and neck cancer.

V gene TRBV5-5 combines with J gene TRBJ2-5, with no clear D. V lost 4 bases and J 1 base, leaving 5 bases between the germline ends. Germline CDR1 and CDR2: SGHKS and YYEKEE (reference sequence). The CDR3 has 12 residues. For the CDR3, the DNA is TGTGCCAGCAGCCGGGTCCAAGAGACCCAGTACTTC. This sequence encodes CASSRVQETQYF.

The chain employs TRBV6-5 and TRBJ1-3; TRBD1 is a possible D gene (5 bases). The germline V gene encodes CDR1 MNHEY and CDR2 SVGAGI. V was pared by 2 bases and J by 2 bases, with 7 bases between. The CDR3 runs 14 residues. The CDR3 DNA is TGTGCCAGCAGTTACCAGGGTACTGGAAACACCATATATTTT. Protein sequence: CASSYQGTGNTIYF.

This clone was seen only a few times. The V call is TRBV10-3, the J call TRBJ1-3; TRBD1 might be the D (5 bases). Germline V gives CDR1 ENHRY, CDR2 SYGVKD. Trimming stripped 3 bases from V and 0 bases from J, with 12 bases between. This CDR3 is built from 16 residues. As DNA, the CDR3 is TGTGCCATCAGTGATTCGAGACAGCGCTCTGGAAACACCATATATTTT. It is translated as CAISDSRQRSGNTIYF.

The chain has TRBV6-5 and TRBJ2-7; possible D gene TRBD1, 6 bases. There are 14 residues in the CDR3. CDR1 is MNHEY, CDR2 SVGAGI, per germline. Trimming cost V 8 bases and J 3 bases, with 17 bases left between them. CDR3 region: CASVFSGHLYEQYF. The CDR3, as DNA: TGTGCCAGCGTCTTTTCGGGACACCTCTACGAGCAGTACTTC.

The CDR3, as DNA: TGTGCCAGCTCACCGGACAGGGAGTCCCACGGGCAGTACTTC. Its protein product is CASSPDRESHGQYF. The rearrangement joins TRBV18 to TRBJ2-7, with 8 bases fitting TRBD1. Germline V gene data show CDR1 as KGHSH and CDR2 as LQKENI. With V trimmed by 3 bases and J by 9 bases, 10 bases remained unmatched. The CDR3 is 14 residues long. Full variable domain (remainder filled in from reference TRBV18 and TRBJ2-7): NAGVMQNPRHLVRRRGQEARLRCSPMKGHSHVYWYRQLPEEGLKFMVYLQKENIIDESGMPKERFSAEFPKEGPSILRIQQVVRGDSAAYFCASSPDRESHGQYFGPGTRLTVT.

The chain is built from TRBV24-1 and TRBJ2-4; D uncertain. The CDR3 totals 13 residues. V lost 9 bases and J 1 base, leaving 9 bases between the germline ends. Germline V gives CDR1 KGHDR, CDR2 SFDVKD. CDR3 sequence (DNA): TGTGCCACCCCCTGGGGTGCCAAAAACATTCAGTACTTC. This codes for CATPWGAKNIQYF.

V and J are TRBV19 and TRBJ2-3, with 8 bases fitting TRBD2. This CDR3 comprises 15 residues. V shed 10 bases and J 6 bases; nucleotides not matched to a gene: 15. Looked up from germline, CDR1 is LNHDA and CDR2 is SQIVND (reference sequence). In DNA, the CDR3 is TGTGCCACCCGGACTAGCCGCAATTCTGGGGATACGCAGTATTTT. Its protein product is CATRTSRNSGDTQYF. Complete variable domain (other parts from reference TRBV19 and TRBJ2-3): DGGITQSPKYLFRKEGQNVTLSCEQNLNHDAMYWYRQDPGQGLRLIYYSQIVNDFQKGDIAEGYSVSREKKESFPLTVTSAQKNPTAFYLCATRTSRNSGDTQYFGPGTRLTVL.

J is TRBJ2-1 and V is TRBV7-3; D is perhaps TRBD1 (5 bases). The ends were cut back, 4 bases at V and 1 base at J, with 11 bases in the middle. CDR1 SGHTA and CDR2 FQGTGA come from the germline V gene. The CDR3 sequence is 15 residues long. CDR3 sequence (DNA): TGTGCCAGCAGCTCACATTCAGGGTCCTACAATGAGCAGTTCTTC. This sequence encodes CASSSHSGSYNEQFF.

The V call is TRBV5-1, the J call TRBJ1-2; unclear D gene. Germline assignment: CDR1 SGHRS and CDR2 YFSETQ. The CDR3 covers 12 residues. V was trimmed by 4 bases and J by 2 bases, leaving 6 bases between them. The CDR3 nucleotides read TGCGCCAGCAGCCGGACCAACTATGGCTACACCTTC. Protein sequence: CASSRTNYGYTF.